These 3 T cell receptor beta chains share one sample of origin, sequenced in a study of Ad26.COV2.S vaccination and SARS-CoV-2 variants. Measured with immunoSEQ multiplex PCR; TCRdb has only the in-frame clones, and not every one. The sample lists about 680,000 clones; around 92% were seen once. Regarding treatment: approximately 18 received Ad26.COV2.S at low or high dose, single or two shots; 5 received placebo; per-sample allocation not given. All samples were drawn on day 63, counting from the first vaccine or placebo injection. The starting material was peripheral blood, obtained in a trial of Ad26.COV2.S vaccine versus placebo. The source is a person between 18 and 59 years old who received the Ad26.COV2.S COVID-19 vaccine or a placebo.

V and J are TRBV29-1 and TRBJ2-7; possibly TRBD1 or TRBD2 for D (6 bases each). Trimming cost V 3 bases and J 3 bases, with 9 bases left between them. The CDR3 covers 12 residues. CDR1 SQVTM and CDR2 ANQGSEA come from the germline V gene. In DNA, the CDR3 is TGCAGCGTTGACAGGGGAGGCTACGAGCAGTACTTC. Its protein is CSVDRGGYEQYF.

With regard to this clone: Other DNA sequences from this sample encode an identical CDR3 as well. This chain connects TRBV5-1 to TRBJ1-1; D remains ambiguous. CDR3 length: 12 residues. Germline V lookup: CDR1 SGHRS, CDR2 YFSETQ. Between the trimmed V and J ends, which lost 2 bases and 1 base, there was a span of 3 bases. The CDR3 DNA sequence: TGCGCCAGCAGCTTCGGGAACACTGAAGCTTTCTTT. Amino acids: CASSFGNTEAFF.

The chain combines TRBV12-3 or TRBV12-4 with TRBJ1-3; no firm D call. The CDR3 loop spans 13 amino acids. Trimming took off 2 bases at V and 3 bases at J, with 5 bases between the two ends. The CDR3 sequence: CASSLYRGNTIYF. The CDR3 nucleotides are TGTGCCAGCAGTTTATATCGTGGAAACACCATATATTTT.